The clone carrying this T cell receptor beta chain is a singleton in its sample. This sample was included in a study of blood T cell repertoires in COVID-19. Study as a whole: Collection of acute and convalescent COVID-19 samples took place in the United States, Italy and Spain. T cells, B-cell-depleted T cells, or PBMCs supplied cDNA or gDNA.

Patients at the Seattle site were enrolled during active infection and followed longitudinally. Per the original methods: Amplification with reference gene primers provided the estimates of nucleated cell counts. Using immunoSEQ multiplex PCR, the repertoire was profiled, and TCRdb retains in-frame clones only, with some absent. The V and J calls and clone size were taken over from that table, and D and trimming were inferred from the DNA. Among around 260,000 clones, approximately 86% were seen once, and the ten largest hold around 5%. The CDR3 covers 15 residues. Looked up from germline, CDR1 is MDHEN and CDR2 is SYDVKM. J gave up 4 bases and V 5 bases, and 3 bases lay outside the gene matches.

The rearrangement links TRBV28 to TRBJ1-4; TRBD1 aligns across 11 bases. Sequenced: peripheral blood. The sequence was obtained from a woman aged 60-70 years with COVID-19, enrolled during active disease. The CDR3 DNA follows: TGTGCCAGCAGTGAGGGACAGGGGGATAATGAAAAACTGTTTTTT. Translating it yields CASSEGQGDNEKLFF.